This record concerns one TCR beta chain sequence. Its antigen is not identified. The record originates from a study of monozygotic twins with inflammatory bowel disease. The authors used about 3,500 ng of total RNA per TCR library. The UMIs contained a 6-nucleotide sample barcode. They were added by template switching during cDNA synthesis. TCRdb reprocessed the 5' RACE reads and stores each CDR3 protein as one record, lacking DNA. The table lists about 450,000 distinct CDR3 sequences. General study results and limits: Background noise in patient repertoires may stem from differing immunosuppressive treatments. Using the inverse Simpson index, IBD patients had lower TCRbeta diversity than healthy co-twins.

This TCR was recovered from a human donor with ulcerative colitis or Crohn's disease, or a healthy co-twin of an affected twin (not recorded which). Sequencing used blood.

CDR3 in amino acids: CSARDPVQRSYGYTF. This chain uses TRBV20-1 with TRBJ1-2; the TCRdb D gene call, TRBD1, has no DNA to confirm it. Germline values: CDR1 DFQATT, CDR2 SNEGSKA (reference sequence). The CDR3 spans 15 residues.